The source of this T cell receptor (beta chain) is a study of identical twins. General study results and limits: Some out-of-frame alpha sequences were shared by twins, and these showed excess low generation probability. There was more out-of-frame TCR alpha sharing in monozygotic twins than models estimated.

A universal primer binding site was introduced by template switching. The final cDNA contained unique molecular identifiers. TCRdb re-analysed the 5' RACE reads in MiXCR, keeping a single row per CDR3 protein. The sample consists of fewer than 900,000 distinct CDR3 sequences, 18% of them appearing once. This clonotype showed up just a few times. Its specificity is not known. There are 14 residues in the CDR3. V was pared by 3 bases and J by 5 bases, with 7 bases of the junction left unmatched. Germline CDR1 and CDR2: LNHDA and SQIVND (reference sequence). These same records also appear under a second study, on T cells expressing NK-cell markers. That source adds: Several donors' CD3+CD56-NKG2C+ cells were dominated by the same clonotypes.

The TCR comes from a woman in her late teens or twenties in good health. The sequencing input was PBMCs. V usage is TRBV19 and J usage is TRBJ2-7; 7 positions match TRBD1. The DNA of the CDR3 is TGTGCCAGTAGTATTGACAGGGCCACCCACGAGCAGTACTTC. Protein sequence: CASSIDRATHEQYF.